The following is a TCR beta chain sequence with its context. Not enrolled were patients with uncontrolled infection, other autoimmune disease, pregnancy or lactation. Diagnoses rested on clinical symptoms, serum thyroxine and TRAb, thyroid ultrasound and orbital computed tomography. PBMCs were obtained from over 8.5 ml fresh peripheral blood. The data were obtained in a study of T cells in Graves' hyperthyroidism and ophthalmopathy. Amplified TCR beta CDR3 regions came from RNA transcripts. When the TCR CDR3 underwent first-round RT-PCR, the HTBI primer set was used. TCRdb re-analysed the multiplex PCR reads in MiXCR, keeping a single row per CDR3 protein. The sample lists about 350,000 distinct CDR3 sequences, around 14% seen once, with 20% to 25% in the top ten. Sequenced input: blood. This TCR was recovered from a woman younger than 45 with Graves' hyperthyroidism.

CDR3 in amino acids: CASSLPSGMYTEAFF. The CDR3 DNA sequence: TGTGCCAGCTCACTTCCCTCGGGCATGTACACTGAAGCTTTCTTT. The chain combines TRBV18 with TRBJ1-1; D is unclear. The germline gives CDR1 KGHSH, CDR2 LQKENI. V was clipped by 4 bases and J by 3 bases, with 15 bases between them. The CDR3 runs 15 residues.